This entry lists 3 T cell receptor beta chains sequenced from one sample in a study of blood T cell repertoires in COVID-19. Libraries were prepared by immunoSEQ multiplex PCR; TCRdb keeps only in-frame clonotypes and omits some of them. The sample lists about 170,000 clones, about 80% occurring once. Sequencing used peripheral blood. The origin of the receptors is a human donor with acute or convalescent COVID-19. The donor label of this sample is uncertain.

The rearrangement links TRBV11-2 to TRBJ2-1; 7 bases map to TRBD2. Germline trimming cut 10 bases from V and 3 bases from J; bases unmatched to any gene: 9. The CDR3 extends over 14 amino acids. CDR1 SGHAT and CDR2 FQNNGV come from the germline V gene. CDR3 sequence (DNA): TGTGCCACCACGACCAGCGGGATCTACAATGAGCAGTTCTTC. Protein product: CATTTSGIYNEQFF. The full variable domain, rest sourced from reference TRBV11-2 and TRBJ2-1, is EAGVAQSPRYKIIEKRQSVAFWCNPISGHATLYWYQQILGQGPKLLIQFQNNGVVDDSQLPKDRFSAERLKGVDSTLKIQPAKLEDSAVYLCATTTSGIYNEQFFGPGTRLTVL.

This sequence joins TRBV5-1 and TRBJ1-1; D is undetermined. The CDR3 covers 14 residues. The germline V gene encodes CDR1 SGHRS and CDR2 YFSETQ. Trimming pared 2 bases from V and 1 base from J, leaving 9 bases between. The CDR3 here is CASSLIPRNTEAFF. The CDR3 DNA is TGCGCCAGCAGCTTAATCCCTCGGAACACTGAAGCTTTCTTT.

This sequence joins TRBV19 and TRBJ1-1; D gene unclear. Germline CDR1 reads LNHDA; CDR2 reads SQIVND (reference sequence). The CDR3 is 14 amino acids. V was pared by 4 bases and J by 0 bases, with 9 bases between. The CDR3 reads CASSSATLNTEAFF. The DNA of the CDR3 is TGTGCCAGTAGTAGCGCAACCTTGAACACTGAAGCTTTCTTT.